These 13 T cell receptor beta chains originate from one sample sequenced in a study of control samples from healthy donors and cancer patients. The assay was immunoSEQ multiplex PCR, and TCRdb's table has in-frame clones only and misses some. The repertoire holds some 150,000 clones, roughly 89% seen once, with approximately 1.5% in the top ten. Sequences were obtained from blood. The origin of the receptors is a woman in her thirties in good health.

The rearrangement uses TRBV3-1 (or the pseudogene TRBV3-2) and TRBJ2-7; 7 bases align to TRBD1. Germline CDR1 LGHDT, CDR2 YNNKEL (reference sequence). V was clipped by 4 bases and J by 3 bases; unmatched bases: 3. This CDR3 is built from 13 residues. The CDR3 loop reads CASSPGQRYEQYF. The CDR3 DNA is TGTGCCAGCAGCCCGGGACAGCGCTACGAGCAGTACTTC.

The V call is TRBV4-2, the J call TRBJ2-5; 14 bases are a match to TRBD2. Unmatched junction bases numbered 2, after V lost 0 bases and J lost 5 bases. The CDR3 spans 16 residues. CDR1 is LGHNA, CDR2 YNFKEQ, per germline. DNA of the CDR3: TGTGCCAGCAGCCAAGAGCGGACTAGCGGGGGGGAGACCCAGTACTTC. This gives the protein CASSQERTSGGETQYF.

The chain combines TRBV27 with TRBJ2-2, with a weak D call TRBD1 (5 bases). The CDR3 contains 14 residues. Trimming shortened V by 5 bases and J by 4 bases, and 11 bases separated the two germline ends. The germline V gene encodes CDR1 MNHEY and CDR2 SMNVEV (reference sequence). The DNA of the CDR3 is TGTGCCAGCAGTAACGGACACCCCACCGGGGAGCTGTTTTTT. Encoded protein: CASSNGHPTGELFF.

This chain uses TRBV7-8 with TRBJ2-7, with D perhaps being TRBD1 or TRBD2 (5 bases each). Germline lookup yields CDR1 SGHVS and CDR2 FQNEAQ. With 0 bases removed from V and 2 bases from J, the gap between germline ends came to 8 bases. The CDR3 is 14 residues long. The chain's CDR3 is CASSLAGVTYEQYF. The CDR3 region has the DNA TGTGCCAGCAGCTTAGCGGGGGTGACCTACGAGCAGTACTTC.

V gene TRBV29-1 combines with J gene TRBJ2-1; 10 positions match TRBD1. Losses at the gene ends were 3 bases for V and 3 bases for J; bases not matched to a gene: 2. The length of the CDR3 is 14 residues. Germline CDR1 is SQVTM and CDR2 is ANQGSEA. The CDR3: CSVDGTGVYNEQFF. The CDR3 DNA follows: TGCAGCGTTGACGGGACAGGGGTCTACAATGAGCAGTTCTTC.

The J gene is TRBJ2-1, the V gene TRBV7-8, with 12 bases aligning to TRBD2. After removal of 1 base from V and 9 bases from J, the junction contained 7 bases not matched to a gene. Germline lookup yields CDR1 SGHVS and CDR2 FQNEAQ. The CDR3 is 16 residues long. The CDR3 coding sequence is TGTGCCAGCAGCTTAGACCTTCTAGCGGGAGGGCGTGAGCAGTTCTTC. This sequence encodes CASSLDLLAGGREQFF.

The count of this clone is one. The chain uses TRBV20-1 and TRBJ2-7; 10 nucleotides line up with TRBD2. This CDR3 is built from 15 residues. The germline CDR1 and CDR2 sequences are DFQATT and SNEGSKA (reference sequence). V gave up 3 bases and J gave up 2 bases; unmatched junction bases: 7. DNA for the CDR3: TGCAGTGCTAGTTCCCAACTAGCGGGGCCCTACGAGCAGTACTTC. Its translation is CSASSQLAGPYEQYF.

On this clone: Other DNA variants within this sample encode the same CDR3. The chain carries TRBV11-2 and TRBJ1-5, with TRBD1 matching 7 bases. The CDR3 contains 15 residues. The V segment lost 5 bases and the J segment 0 bases; nucleotides outside the gene matches: 4. Looked up from germline, CDR1 is SGHAT and CDR2 is FQNNGV. The DNA for the CDR3 is TGTGCCAGCAGCCTGACAGGGAATAGCAATCAGCCCCAGCATTTT. Its translation: CASSLTGNSNQPQHF. The full variable domain, with the rest looked up from reference TRBV11-2 and TRBJ1-5, is EAGVAQSPRYKIIEKRQSVAFWCNPISGHATLYWYQQILGQGPKLLIQFQNNGVVDDSQLPKDRFSAERLKGVDSTLKIQPAKLEDSAVYLCASSLTGNSNQPQHFGDGTRLSIL.

The rearrangement uses TRBV7-3 and TRBJ2-1; 13 bases agree with TRBD2. Trimming cost V 5 bases and J 8 bases; bases outside gene matches: 9. CDR3 size: 16 residues. The V gene's germline CDR1 is SGHTA and CDR2 FQGTGA. Written as DNA, the CDR3 is TGTGCCAGCAGCCCCAGGACTAGCGGGGGTAGAGATGAGCAGTTCTTC. Translating it yields CASSPRTSGGRDEQFF.

This rearrangement joins TRBV15 to TRBJ1-2; D call uncertain. Germline loops: CDR1 LNHNV, CDR2 YYDKDF (reference sequence). V dropped 0 bases and J dropped 4 bases, with 6 bases sitting between them. This CDR3 comprises 13 residues. The CDR3 protein is CATSRDGGYGYTF. CDR3 DNA sequence: TGTGCCACCAGCAGAGATGGCGGCTATGGCTACACCTTC. The full variable domain, in which reference TRBV15 and TRBJ1-2 provide the parts outside the CDR3, is DAMVIQNPRYQVTQFGKPVTLSCSQTLNHNVMYWYQQKSSQAPKLLFHYYDKDFNNEADTPDNFQSRRPNTSFCFLDIRSPGLGDTAMYLCATSRDGGYGYTFGSGTRLTVV.

The chain combines TRBV27 with TRBJ2-3; unclear D gene. CDR1 and CDR2 from the germline V gene are MNHEY and SMNVEV (reference sequence). The length of the CDR3 is 14 residues. V gave up 5 bases and J gave up 1 base, with 10 bases separating them. The CDR3: CASSPYTGTDTQYF. CDR3 sequence (DNA): TGTGCCAGCAGTCCGTATACAGGCACAGATACGCAGTATTTT.

CDR3 loop: CASRGQALSGNTIYF. CDR3 DNA sequence: TGTGCCAGCAGGGGACAGGCACTCTCTGGAAACACCATATATTTT. The chain employs TRBV5-5 and TRBJ1-3, with 8 bases identical to TRBD1. The CDR3 consists of 15 residues. Germline CDR1 is SGHKS and CDR2 is YYEKEE (reference sequence). The V segment lost 5 bases and the J segment 0 bases; nucleotides outside the gene matches: 4.

The CDR3 nucleotides read TGTGCCAGCAGCTTAGGTGGGGGACACCCGAACACCGGGGAGCTGTTTTTT. It encodes CASSLGGGHPNTGELFF. The chain carries TRBV7-2 and TRBJ2-2; tentative D call: TRBD1 (6 bases). Deletions cut 1 base from V and 0 bases from J, with 12 bases between. From germline, CDR1 is SGHTA and CDR2 FQGNSA. The CDR3 has 17 amino acids.